The clone carrying this T cell receptor (beta chain) appeared once. Its antigen is unidentified. Deletions cut 2 bases from V and 5 bases from J, with 8 bases between. CDR3 size: 13 residues. The germline V gene has CDR1 SGHDT and CDR2 YYEEEE. It was genomic DNA that served as the template for profiling TCR beta VDJ and CDR3. One entry per CDR3 protein, called by TCRdb with MiXCR from the reads. The data contain hundreds of thousands of distinct CDR3 sequences, over 25% of them seen just once; the ten biggest clones take up 0.75% to 0.95%. Patients who underwent sequencing had shown CD8+CD57+ cell expansion by flow cytometry. Among the patients, none had received any therapy at the time of blood sampling. These data belong to a study of CD8+CD57+ T cells in acquired aplastic anemia. Study-level background: Isolated CD4+ and CD8+ cells, once sorted, yielded DNA averaging about 3.4 ug.

Study-level results: Researchers report that around 30 CD8+ CDR3 sequences appeared in both patients and controls.

V and J are TRBV5-6 and TRBJ1-5; the D is unclear. The sequenced material came from sorted CD4+, CD8+, or CD8+CD57+ T cells (not recorded which) from PBMCs. The origin of this receptor is a human donor with aplastic anemia. The CDR3 nucleotides read TGTGCCAGCAGCTTACCCGGGGATCAGCCCCAGCATTTT. It is translated as CASSLPGDQPQHF.